This T cell receptor beta chain was retrieved from a study of cytomegalovirus exposure and HLA in healthy donors. V shed 2 bases and J shed 7 bases, with 15 bases lying between them. Germline CDR1 is SGHRS and CDR2 is YFSETQ. The CDR3 sequence is 15 residues long. This clone was found once. The target antigen is unknown. PCR amplification relied on 60 Vbeta primers (plus 13 Jbeta primers). Some clones are missing from TCRdb's copy, which holds only in-frame ones; the method was immunoSEQ multiplex PCR. The sample records under 200,000 clones, approximately 77% being singletons. Study-wide findings and caveats: Earlier analysis looked at TCR beta V segments, and most were productive about 90% or about 30% of the time. A later analysis showed HLA-associated TCR beta chains outstripping equally common others in clonal expansion.

Donors showed nominal health when sampled, although they likely had unrecorded immune exposures. This chain connects TRBV5-1 to TRBJ2-2; D possibly corresponds to TRBD2 (6 bases). Sequenced sample: PBMCs. This receptor was identified in a male donor in good health and CMV-seropositive. The chain's CDR3 is CASSFERGGVGELFF. DNA for the CDR3: TGCGCCAGCAGCTTCGAGAGGGGAGGAGTCGGGGAGCTGTTTTTT.